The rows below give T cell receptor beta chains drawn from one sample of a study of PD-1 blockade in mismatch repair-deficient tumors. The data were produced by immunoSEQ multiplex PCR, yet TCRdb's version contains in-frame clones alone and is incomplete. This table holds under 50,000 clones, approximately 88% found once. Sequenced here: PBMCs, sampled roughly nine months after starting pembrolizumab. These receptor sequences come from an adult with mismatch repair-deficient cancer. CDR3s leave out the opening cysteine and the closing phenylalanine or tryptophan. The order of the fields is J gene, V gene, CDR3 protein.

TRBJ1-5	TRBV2	ASSAGQPQH
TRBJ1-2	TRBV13	ASSQNRQGLHT
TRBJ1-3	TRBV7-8	ASSFQTGEGNTIY
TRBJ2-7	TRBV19	ASSMAPTRAGYEQY
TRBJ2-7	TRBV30	AWSGTYEQY
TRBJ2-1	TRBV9	ASSVALAGRYNEQF
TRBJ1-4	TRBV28	ASSSLEKLF
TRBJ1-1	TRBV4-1	ASSLPPGGDTEAF
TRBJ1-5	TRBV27	ASSLSQGSNQPQH
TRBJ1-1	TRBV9	ASSVLRGENTEAF
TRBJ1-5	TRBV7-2	ASSWGQASQPQH
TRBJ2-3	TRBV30	AWRRGGDTQY
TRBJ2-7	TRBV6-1	ASSEGAWETAEQY
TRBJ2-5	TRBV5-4	ASSLREGYETQY
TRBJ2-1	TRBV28	ASSSLPREGPRF
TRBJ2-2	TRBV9	ASSLRQETNTGELF
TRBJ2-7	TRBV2	ASSTGLAGGRMYEQY
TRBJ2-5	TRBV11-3	ASSRLLETQY
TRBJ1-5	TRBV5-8	ASSLGRYSNQPQH